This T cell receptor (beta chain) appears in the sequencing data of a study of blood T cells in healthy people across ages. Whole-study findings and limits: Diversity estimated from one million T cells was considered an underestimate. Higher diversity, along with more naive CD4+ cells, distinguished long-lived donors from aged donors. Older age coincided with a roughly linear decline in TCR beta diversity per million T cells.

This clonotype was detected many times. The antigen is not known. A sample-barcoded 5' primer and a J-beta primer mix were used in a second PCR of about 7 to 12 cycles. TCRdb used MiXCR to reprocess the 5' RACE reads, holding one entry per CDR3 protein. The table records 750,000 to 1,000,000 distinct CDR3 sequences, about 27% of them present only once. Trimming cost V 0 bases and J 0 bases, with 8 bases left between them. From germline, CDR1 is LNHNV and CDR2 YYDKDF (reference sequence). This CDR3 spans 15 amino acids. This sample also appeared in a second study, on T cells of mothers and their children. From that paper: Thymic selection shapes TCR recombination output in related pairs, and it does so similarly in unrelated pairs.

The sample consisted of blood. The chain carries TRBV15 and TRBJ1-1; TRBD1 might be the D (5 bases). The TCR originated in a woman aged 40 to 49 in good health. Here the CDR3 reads CATSRDGAMNTEAFF. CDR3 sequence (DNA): TGTGCCACCAGCAGAGACGGGGCCATGAACACTGAAGCTTTCTTT.